These 9 T cell receptor beta chains share one sample of origin, sequenced in a study of CD8 T cells in ankylosing spondylitis. Using its own MiXCR run on the 5' RACE reads, TCRdb lists one record per CDR3 protein. The sample contains over 200,000 distinct CDR3 sequences, 10% of which appear only once. Sequenced sample: blood, either unsorted or a sorted T cell fraction (not recorded which). These receptors came from a male donor with ankylosing spondylitis or in good health (not recorded which).

V is TRBV10-3 and J is TRBJ1-1; perhaps TRBD1 as D (6 bases). The V gene lost 3 bases and the J gene lost 10 bases, with 18 bases spanning the gap. The CDR3 spans 14 residues. The germline gives CDR1 ENHRY, CDR2 SYGVKD. The CDR3 sequence: CAISDSRGGGSAFF. The CDR3 DNA follows: TGTGCCATCAGTGACTCGAGGGGGGGCGGATCAGCTTTCTTT.

This clonotype was counted at least ten times. The CDR3 DNA is TGTGCCACCACGAAGTGGAGCTCTGGAAACACCATATATTTT. Protein product: CATTKWSSGNTIYF. This rearrangement joins TRBV12-3 or TRBV12-4 to TRBJ1-3; D call uncertain. Trimming removed 10 bases from V and 0 bases from J, with 13 bases in between. The CDR3 loop spans 14 amino acids.

This clonotype has more than one count but fewer than ten. The chain couples TRBV29-1 to TRBJ1-4, with 8 nucleotides matching TRBD1. The CDR3 extends over 16 amino acids. The germline CDR1 and CDR2 sequences are SQVTM and ANQGSEA. J gave up 5 bases and V 5 bases, and 13 bases lay outside the gene matches. CDR3 loop: CSVSSTGQATNEKLFF. The CDR3 DNA is TGCAGCGTTTCCTCCACGGGACAGGCCACGAATGAAAAACTGTTTTTT.

This clonotype showed up many times. This chain links TRBV12-3 or TRBV12-4 with TRBJ2-5, with a weak D call TRBD1 (5 bases). V lost 2 bases, J lost 4 bases, and 8 bases lay in between. This CDR3 region has 13 residues. CDR3 coding DNA: TGTGCCAGCAGTTTAACAGGTTCAGAGACCCAGTACTTC. This gives the protein CASSLTGSETQYF.

This clonotype was seen many times. The chain is built from TRBV7-3 and TRBJ1-6, with unresolved D. This CDR3 is 13 amino acids long. V lost 5 bases, J lost 7 bases, and 9 bases lay in between. The V gene's germline CDR1 is SGHTA and CDR2 FQGTGA. This CDR3 reads CASSGNTNSPLHF. The DNA for the CDR3 is TGTGCCAGCAGCGGAAATACGAATTCACCCCTCCACTTT.

V is TRBV14 and J is TRBJ2-4; D is perhaps TRBD1 (6 bases). V shed 5 bases and J shed 3 bases, with 11 bases lying between them. This CDR3 contains 14 residues. Germline lookup yields CDR1 SGHDN and CDR2 FVKESK. This chain's CDR3 is CASSARDNKNIQYF. DNA for the CDR3: TGTGCCAGCAGCGCCCGGGACAACAAAAACATTCAGTACTTC.

This clonotype came up many times. V usage is TRBV12-3 or TRBV12-4 and J usage is TRBJ2-1; 7 nucleotides align to TRBD1. This CDR3 is built from 13 residues. V shed 6 bases and J 6 bases; nucleotides not matched to a gene: 5. Here the CDR3 reads CASSHGTANEQFF. The CDR3 DNA sequence: TGTGCCAGCAGCCACGGGACAGCCAATGAGCAGTTCTTC.

The table lists this clonotype with many counts. The chain is built from TRBV6-1 and TRBJ2-1, with D possibly TRBD2 on 6 matching bases. Germline V gene lookup returns CDR1 MNHNS and CDR2 SASEGT. The CDR3 runs to 15 residues. V lost 6 bases to trimming and J lost 8 bases, with 20 bases between them. For the CDR3, the DNA is TGTGCCAGCAGAACCGGGACTCTGAAAGCCCATGAGCAGTTCTTC. Protein sequence: CASRTGTLKAHEQFF.

This clonotype came up many times. The J gene is TRBJ2-7, the V gene TRBV3-1; 9 bases align to TRBD1. CDR3 length: 14 residues. Germline CDR1 LGHDT, CDR2 YNNKEL (reference sequence). J lost 6 bases, V lost 4 bases, and 7 bases had no gene match. The CDR3 DNA reads as TGTGCCAGCAGCCCTCGGGACAGGGAGGGCGAGCAGTACTTC. Its translation: CASSPRDREGEQYF.